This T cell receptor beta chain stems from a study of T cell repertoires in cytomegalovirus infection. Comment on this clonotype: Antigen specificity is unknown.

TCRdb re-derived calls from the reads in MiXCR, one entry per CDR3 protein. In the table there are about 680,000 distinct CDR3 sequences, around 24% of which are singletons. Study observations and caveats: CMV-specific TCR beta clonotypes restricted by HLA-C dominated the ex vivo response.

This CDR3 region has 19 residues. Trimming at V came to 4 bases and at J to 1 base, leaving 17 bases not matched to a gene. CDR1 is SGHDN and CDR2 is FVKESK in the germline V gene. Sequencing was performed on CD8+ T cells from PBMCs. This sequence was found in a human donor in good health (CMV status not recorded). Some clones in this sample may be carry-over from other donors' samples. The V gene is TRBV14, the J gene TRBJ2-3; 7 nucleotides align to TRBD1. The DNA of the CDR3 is TGTGCCAGCAGCCTTGACAGGGTCCCACCGTTTTCGGGCACAGATACGCAGTATTTT. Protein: CASSLDRVPPFSGTDTQYF.